This TCR beta chain appears in the sequencing data of a study of T cell responses to AZD1222 COVID-19 vaccine (dated by TCRdb to the early 2020s). Turning to the overall study: AZD1222 recipients given second doses at about 4 weeks or at about 12 weeks were pooled, since spike-specific TCR depth and breadth were not found to differ between the two schedules. Enrollment into the trials was organized by age into subgroups of 18-55, 56-69 and 70-plus years, and those subgroups contained about 150, 27 and 61 TCR-sequenced participants, respectively. A total of over 230 trial participants underwent TCR sequencing, of whom 200 to 220 received two doses of AZD1222 and about 25 received two doses of the MenACWY control vaccine.

The CDR3 regions of human TCRbeta chains were analyzed by immunosequencing. As for the original processing: Repertoire TCRs were matched against a reference library of SARS-CoV-2-specific TCRs generated with the MIRA antigen-specificity platform. Breadth was defined as the fraction of unique TCRs that were SARS-CoV-2-associated, and depth was defined as the fraction of total T cells that were SARS-CoV-2-associated. Using the MIRA data, every spike-specific TCR was mapped to the spike region that the TCR reacted to and assigned to either a CD4 or a CD8 class. Log10-transformed breadth and depth values were compared by one-way ANOVA with Sidak's multiple comparisons tests. Sourced from immuneACCESS, this table was stored by TCRdb with only in-frame sequences that have V and J called. A share of the clones is absent; for the studies checked, an unresolved V gene accounts for under half, and the remainder has no known explanation. V, J and clone size are taken as reported in that table, and D and trimming were inferred from the DNA itself. The table for this sample lists just over 65,000 clones; over 75% of them were counted only once. The ten largest account for around 16% of the sample.

This specimen's time point label, per the study, means: baseline before first vaccination. Vaccinee samples came from UK trials COV001 and COV002, including a single-blind randomized controlled phase 2/3 trial of AZD1222 (ChAdOx1 nCoV-19) in healthy adults. For TCRbeta chain sequencing, PBMC samples from trial participants were taken at day 0 and at day 28 after the second dose. Overall results and qualifications from the work: Participants were mostly white British and included more females than males, and it was suggested by the authors that clonal diversity may have been underestimated. Vaccine-associated CD4 TCRs spanned the whole spike protein, with dominant responses in regions 160-218 and 743-854. Conclusions about previously exposed vaccinees are limited because only five to seven AZD1222 recipients were SARS-CoV-2 seropositive at baseline. Reportedly, close to half of the unique spike-specific TCRs recognized epitopes lying outside the regions that are mutated in the B.1.351 and B.1.1.7 variants. Because no day 14 peak-response samples were available, repertoires were characterized only after the peak T cell response. After two AZD1222 doses, both the breadth and the depth of spike-specific TCRs were significantly higher than at day 0 and than in MenACWY recipients. The 56-69-year group was small, and its depth increase did not reach significance, likely because of low power.

Comments on this clone: Its target antigen remains unknown. No quality values exist for individual bases; no much larger clone is one base distant.

The junction shows trimming of 8 bases on V and 3 bases on J, plus 25 bases between the germline ends. CDR1 and CDR2 (MNHEY, SMNVEV) derive from the germline V gene (reference sequence). Including cysteine and phenylalanine, the CDR3 has 17 amino acids. Only the CDR3 DNA stays, 51 bases, in frame from base 1. The receptor chain draws on TRBV27 and TRBJ1-2; TRBD1 could be the D gene, as 6 bases match. Sample: peripheral blood, taken on day 0 of AZD1222 vaccination. The sequence came from an adult in good health. The sequenced DNA is TGTGCCAGCTCTCCTTTCGGACGTGGGGGCAAGGACTATGGCTACACCTTC. Its product reads: CASSPFGRGGKDYGYTF.